This T cell receptor (beta chain) was sequenced during a study of blood T cell repertoires in COVID-19. The overall study: COVID-19 samples, acute and convalescent, were from the United States, Italy and Spain. Sources were T cells, B-cell-depleted T cells, or PBMCs; the material itself was cDNA or gDNA.

In the original analysis: Reference gene primer amplification in the assay estimated nucleated cell counts. Sequencing was performed with immunoSEQ multiplex PCR; in TCRdb, only in-frame clones are kept and a portion is missing. The DNA was the basis for D and trimming; V, J and clone size are from that table. The data show 120,000 to 150,000 clones, 80% to 85% seen once. CDR1 MGHRA and CDR2 YSYEKL come from the germline V gene. CDR3 length: 15 amino acids. Trimming stripped 4 bases from V and 0 bases from J, with 12 bases between. The sequenced material came from peripheral blood. The clonotype was recovered from a human donor in a cohort sampled during active COVID-19. The chain employs TRBV4-1 and TRBJ1-1; D gene ambiguous. The CDR3 sequence is CASSPTGRLNTEAFF. CDR3 coding DNA: TGCGCCAGCAGCCCCACCGGGAGATTGAACACTGAAGCTTTCTTT.